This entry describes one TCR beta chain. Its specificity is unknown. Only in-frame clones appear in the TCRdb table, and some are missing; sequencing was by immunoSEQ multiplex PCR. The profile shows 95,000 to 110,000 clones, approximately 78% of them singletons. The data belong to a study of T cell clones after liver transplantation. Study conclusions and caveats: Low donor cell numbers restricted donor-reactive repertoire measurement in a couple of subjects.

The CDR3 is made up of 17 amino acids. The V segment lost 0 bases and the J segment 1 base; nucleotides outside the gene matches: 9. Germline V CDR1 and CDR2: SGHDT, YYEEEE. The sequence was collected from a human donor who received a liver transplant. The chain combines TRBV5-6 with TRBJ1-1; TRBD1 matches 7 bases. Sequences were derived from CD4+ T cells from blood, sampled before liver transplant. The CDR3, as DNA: TGTGCCAGCAGCTTGGCCTTATCCGGGACAGCGAACACTGAAGCTTTCTTT. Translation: CASSLALSGTANTEAFF.